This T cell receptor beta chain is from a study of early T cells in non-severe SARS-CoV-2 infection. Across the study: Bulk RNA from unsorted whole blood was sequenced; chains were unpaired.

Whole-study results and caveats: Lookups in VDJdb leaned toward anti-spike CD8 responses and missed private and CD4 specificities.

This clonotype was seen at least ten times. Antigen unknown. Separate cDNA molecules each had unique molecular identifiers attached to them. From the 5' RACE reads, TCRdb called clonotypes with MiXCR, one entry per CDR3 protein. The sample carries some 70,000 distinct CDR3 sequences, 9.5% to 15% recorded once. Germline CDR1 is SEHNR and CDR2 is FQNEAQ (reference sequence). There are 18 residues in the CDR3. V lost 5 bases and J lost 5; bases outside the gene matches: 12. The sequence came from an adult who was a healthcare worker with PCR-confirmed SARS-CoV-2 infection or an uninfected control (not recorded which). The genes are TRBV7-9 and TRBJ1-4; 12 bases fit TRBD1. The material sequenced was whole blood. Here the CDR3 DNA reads TGTGCCAGCAGCGAACATTCCGGGACAGGGGGCAAAAATGAAAAACTGTTTTTT. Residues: CASSEHSGTGGKNEKLFF.